The present entry profiles one T cell receptor beta chain with its context. It lacks a known antigen. No qualities accompany the bases; no much larger clone lies one base away. Enrolling through a virtual design, the prospective study's participants ranged in age from about 18 to 100 years and lived across 24 United States geographic areas. In the prospective study, cohorts were assigned on the basis of participant-reported clinical history obtained from a screening survey and a study questionnaire. Recovered participants in ImmuneRACE Cohort 3 were defined by two consecutive negative NP/OP PCR tests, clearance by a healthcare professional, or resolution of symptoms. Mobile phlebotomists in the prospective study collected whole blood, serum and a nasopharyngeal or oropharyngeal swab from every participant. Prospective study participants could optionally give additional blood draws and questionnaires over an approximately two-month period. Before DNA extraction, blood samples from the prospective study were shipped at room temperature or frozen.

This sample was taken from a study of blood T cell repertoires in COVID-19 (dated by TCRdb to 2020 to 2021). Looking at the study overall: Collaborator samples came from the United States, Italy and Spain and covered acute and convalescent phases of COVID-19. The prospective study material was composed of cDNA or gDNA derived from T cells, B-cell-depleted T cells, or PBMCs. Deeply sampled blood TCRbeta repertoires from subjects exposed to, actively infected with, or recovered from COVID-19 were included in the dataset. The repertoires were made available in a free public database intended to serve as a resource for research on the immune response to SARS-CoV-2. The samples were drawn from the first 160 participants of the ongoing ImmuneRACE study and from 1,254 subjects provided by 6 global collaborators. Nearly every sample came with metadata listing a de-identified subject ID, COVID-19 status, age in years and sex. HLA class I and class II types, where available, came from metadata supplied by the sample provider rather than from assay-based typing. Overall results and qualifications from the work: The amount of clinical and demographic metadata varied by source and participant and was provided uncurated.

V is clipped by 6 bases and J by 4 bases, and the sequence between their germline boundaries is 18 bases long. Its CDR3 holds 15 amino acids, cysteine through phenylalanine. Only the CDR3 DNA stays, 45 bases, in frame from base 1. The germline V gene encodes CDR1 LGHDT and CDR2 YNNKEL (reference sequence). TCRbeta CDR3 regions were amplified from genomic DNA using the immunoSEQ Assay, a bias-controlled multiplex PCR. Concerning the study's data processing: Within the assay, amplification of reference gene primers was used to estimate how many nucleated cells each sample contained. Sequence reads were collapsed and filtered to measure the absolute abundance of every unique TCRbeta CDR3 rearrangement. For each sample, productive Simpson clonality was calculated as the square root of Simpson's diversity index across productive rearrangements. This is the immuneACCESS table as TCRdb keeps it, with only in-frame sequences that have V and J called. A part of the clones is gone; compared with another copy, unresolved V genes explain less than half, and the rest is unexplained. For V, J and clone size, that table is used; D and trimming come from the DNA. Across this sample there are 150,000 to 200,000 clones, with roughly 84% seen only once. In total, the top ten clones hold approximately 8% of the sample.

Sequencing was performed on PBMCs or T cells enriched from blood (not recorded which). The receptor's source is a woman aged 45-59 years who had recovered from COVID-19. The chain is made from TRBV3-1 (or the pseudogene TRBV3-2) and TRBJ1-2; no D segment can be confidently identified. The nucleotide sequence reads TGTGCCAGCAGACCTTCTTTTAGTCCCCTCTATGGCTACACCTTC. Translation gives CASRPSFSPLYGYTF.